This TCR beta chain emerged from a study of T cell repertoires in cytomegalovirus infection. From the reads, TCRdb called clonotypes with MiXCR, one entry per CDR3 protein. The sample has approximately 500,000 distinct CDR3 sequences; more than 30% are singletons. V was clipped by 3 bases and J by 10 bases; unmatched bases: 11. The CDR3 totals 14 residues. Per germline, CDR1 SGHTA and CDR2 FQGNSA. This clonotype appeared a few times. The antigen remains undetermined. The sample consisted of cultured PBMCs, taken from culture after CMV antigen stimulation. The V and J genes are TRBV7-2 and TRBJ1-1; 7 nucleotides agree with TRBD1. This TCR came from a human donor in good health (CMV status not recorded). Some clones in this sample may be carry-over from other donors' samples. Here the CDR3 reads CASSLFPGQYVAFF. For the CDR3, the DNA is TGTGCCAGCAGCTTGTTCCCGGGACAGTATGTAGCTTTCTTT.